This T cell receptor beta chain was recovered during a study of blood T cells in healthy people across ages. The germline V gene has CDR1 SGHRS and CDR2 YFSETQ. There are 14 residues in the CDR3. The second PCR ran about 6 to 11 cycles with a sample-barcoded 5' primer and J-beta primers. TCRdb redid the calling of the 5' RACE reads with MiXCR, one entry per CDR3 protein. The sample has about 1.7 million distinct CDR3 sequences, 28% seen once; the top ten hold 7.7%. This clonotype was recorded many times. One end of the junction varies from germline; a read error may be responsible. The gene calls are TRBV5-1 and TRBJ2-5; 7 nucleotides agree with TRBD1. The DNA matches TRBJ2-7 better at its end, which makes the J call doubtful. Sequenced sample: blood. This TCR derives from a woman aged 25 to 39 in good health. Here the CDR3 DNA reads TGCGCCAGCAGCCCGGACAGGCCCTCCGACGAGCAGTACTTC. This encodes CASSPDRPSDEQYF.